What follows is one T cell receptor beta chain and its context. The antigen is unknown. The CDR3 length is 14 residues. V lost 5 bases, J lost 3 bases, and 13 bases lay in between. CDR1 is SGDLS, CDR2 YYNGEE, per germline. The sample is drawn from a study of shared clonotypes between healthy human individuals. Study results and caveats: Genetic and exposure-history diversity was limited by the few donors.

Assay: immunoSEQ multiplex PCR; the TCRdb copy retains only in-frame clones and omits some. This sample has over a million clones, with over 95% found just once. J is TRBJ2-3 and V is TRBV9; a weak D match, TRBD1 (6 bases). Sequencing used naive CD4+ T cells sorted from blood. As to subset: CD45RA+ positively selected. The receptor was derived from a man in his thirties or forties in good health. CDR3 in DNA: TGTGCCAGCAGAGGGGGTTCGAGGACAGATACGCAGTATTTT. It is translated as CASRGGSRTDTQYF. The full variable domain, rest sourced from reference TRBV9 and TRBJ2-3, is DSGVTQTPKHLITATGQRVTLRCSPRSGDLSVYWYQQSLDQGLQFLIQYYNGEERAKGNILERFSAQQFPDLHSELNLSSLELGDSALYFCASRGGSRTDTQYFGPGTRLTVL.